Following are 28 T cell receptor beta chains from one sample sequenced in a study of T cell responses to AZD1222 COVID-19 vaccine. Clones were sequenced by immunoSEQ multiplex PCR, and TCRdb holds only the in-frame ones, with some missing. The repertoire includes 96,000 or so clones, roughly nine tenths of them detected once, and approximately 30% sits in the top ten. This specimen was peripheral blood, taken on day 0 of AZD1222 vaccination. These TCRs come from an adult in good health.

The chain is built from TRBV7-3 and TRBJ1-1, with 7 bases fitting TRBD1. J gave up 5 bases and V 2 bases, and 8 bases lay outside the gene matches. The CDR3 contains 15 residues. Germline V CDR1 and CDR2: SGHTA, FQGTGA. For the CDR3, the DNA is TGTGCCAGCAGCTTAGAAAGACAGGGAAGGACTGAAGCTTTCTTT. This translates into CASSLERQGRTEAFF.

CDR3 in DNA: TGTGCCAGCAGCCGCTATAATTCACCCCTCCACTTT. Protein sequence: CASSRYNSPLHF. The rearrangement uses TRBV7-8 and TRBJ1-6; D gene uncertain. Germline assignment: CDR1 SGHVS and CDR2 FQNEAQ. There are 12 residues in the CDR3. V was shortened by 5 bases and J by 3 bases, with 2 bases between the two germline ends.

This clone was detected a few times. The V and J genes are TRBV29-1 and TRBJ2-2; TRBD1 or TRBD2 may be the D gene (5 bases each). Trimming removed 6 bases from V and 7 bases from J, with 6 bases in between. Germline-derived CDR1 and CDR2 are SQVTM and ANQGSEA. This CDR3 is 10 amino acids long. The CDR3 region is CSVGDGELFF. The CDR3 coding sequence is TGCAGCGTGGGGGACGGGGAGCTGTTTTTT.

The chain uses TRBV19 and TRBJ1-1; possible D gene TRBD1, 5 bases. CDR3 length equals 10 residues. Germline loops: CDR1 LNHDA, CDR2 SQIVND (reference sequence). The germline V and J ends were trimmed by 10 bases and 8 bases, with 11 bases remaining between them. This CDR3 reads CATVDREAFF. DNA for the CDR3: TGTGCCACCGTCGACAGAGAAGCTTTCTTT.

The V and J genes are TRBV24-1 and TRBJ2-7, with D possibly TRBD2 on 6 matching bases. The CDR3 is 14 residues long. Trimming stripped 2 bases from V and 5 bases from J, with 12 bases between. In germline, CDR1 is KGHDR, CDR2 SFDVKD. The CDR3 nucleotides read TGTGCCACCAGTGATTCACGGGGAGGCAACGAGCAGTACTTC. Encoded protein: CATSDSRGGNEQYF.

The chain is built from TRBV10-3 and TRBJ1-5; 10 positions match TRBD1. There are 15 residues in the CDR3. Per germline, CDR1 ENHRY and CDR2 SYGVKD. Losses at the gene ends were 10 bases for V and 6 bases for J; bases not matched to a gene: 12. CDR3 nucleotides: TGTGCCACCGCCGCCACGACAGGGGGCATTCAGCCCCAGCATTTT. Protein product: CATAATTGGIQPQHF.

The gene calls are TRBV15 and TRBJ2-7, with unresolved D. Trimming stripped 0 bases from V and 2 bases from J, with 11 bases between. The CDR3 consists of 15 residues. Germline V gene sequence: CDR1 LNHNV, CDR2 YYDKDF (reference sequence). CDR3 in amino acids: CATSREGSETYEQYF. CDR3 nucleotides: TGTGCCACCAGCAGAGAGGGCAGCGAAACCTACGAGCAGTACTTC.

V gene TRBV28 combines with J gene TRBJ2-7; no clear D gene. The germline V gene encodes CDR1 MDHEN and CDR2 SYDVKM. This CDR3 is 12 amino acids long. V was shortened by 4 bases and J by 6 bases, with 10 bases between the two germline ends. CDR3 sequence reads: CASSSPVGEQYF. In nucleotides, the CDR3 is TGTGCCAGCAGTTCCCCGGTGGGCGAGCAGTACTTC.

This clone appeared once. The chain couples TRBV19 to TRBJ1-5; 12 positions match TRBD1. Trimming at V came to 7 bases and at J to 2 bases, leaving 6 bases not matched to a gene. CDR1 LNHDA and CDR2 SQIVND come from the germline V gene (reference sequence). CDR3 length: 16 residues. In DNA, the CDR3 is TGTGCCAGTACCCTAGGGACAGGGGGCCGCAATCAGCCCCAGCATTTT. This gives the protein CASTLGTGGRNQPQHF.

This sequence joins TRBV15 and TRBJ1-1; D is perhaps TRBD1 (6 bases). The CDR3 loop spans 15 amino acids. V was trimmed by 0 bases and J by 0 bases, leaving 8 bases between them. The germline V gene encodes CDR1 LNHNV and CDR2 YYDKDF (reference sequence). In DNA, the CDR3 is TGTGCCACCAGCAGAGAGGGACACATGAACACTGAAGCTTTCTTT. Translated: CATSREGHMNTEAFF.

V is TRBV10-3 and J is TRBJ2-7, with TRBD1 identical over 11 bases. The CDR3 has 14 amino acids. V trimming: 10 bases; J trimming: 2 bases; junction bases outside the gene matches: 7. The germline CDR1 and CDR2 sequences are ENHRY and SYGVKD. CDR3 in amino acids: CATRTGGLTYEQYF. As DNA, the CDR3 is TGTGCCACCAGGACAGGGGGCTTAACCTACGAGCAGTACTTC.

This chain uses TRBV19 with TRBJ2-7; D gene uncertain. V was cut by 3 bases and J by 0 bases, with 12 bases left in between. There are 15 residues in the CDR3. Germline V gene lookup returns CDR1 LNHDA and CDR2 SQIVND (reference sequence). The chain's CDR3 is CASSIETSASYEQYF. CDR3 bases: TGTGCCAGTAGTATTGAGACTTCCGCCTCCTACGAGCAGTACTTC.

The chain has TRBV3-1 (or the pseudogene TRBV3-2) and TRBJ2-6, with D perhaps assigned TRBD1 or TRBD2 (5 bases each). Trimming stripped 0 bases from V and 4 bases from J, with 19 bases between. The CDR3 loop spans 19 amino acids. CDR1 is LGHDT, CDR2 YNNKEL, per germline (reference sequence). The CDR3 protein is CASSQDWGPTALGANVLTF. The CDR3 DNA follows: TGTGCCAGCAGCCAAGATTGGGGACCGACTGCTCTGGGGGCCAACGTCCTGACTTTC.

This chain connects TRBV19 to TRBJ1-2; TRBD1 agrees at 8 bases. The CDR3 extends over 15 amino acids. Losses at the gene ends were 4 bases for V and 2 bases for J; bases not matched to a gene: 6. Germline assignment: CDR1 LNHDA and CDR2 SQIVND (reference sequence). CDR3 in DNA: TGTGCCAGTAGTACAGGACAGGGTTGGAACTATGGCTACACCTTC. As protein: CASSTGQGWNYGYTF.

The chain has TRBV3-1 (or the pseudogene TRBV3-2) and TRBJ2-1; TRBD1 matches 8 bases. The J segment lost 5 bases and the V segment lost 4 bases, leaving 4 bases of the junction unmatched. There are 14 residues in the CDR3. The germline V gene has CDR1 LGHDT and CDR2 YNNKEL (reference sequence). The CDR3 DNA follows: TGTGCCAGCAGCCCCCGGGACAGGAACAATGAGCAGTTCTTC. Protein: CASSPRDRNNEQFF.

The gene calls are TRBV19 and TRBJ2-1; 10 bases agree with TRBD2. In germline, CDR1 is LNHDA, CDR2 SQIVND (reference sequence). The CDR3 has 16 residues. With 6 bases clipped from V and 2 bases from J, the junction kept 7 bases outside the gene matches. As DNA, the CDR3 is TGTGCCAGTAGGACGGTAACTAGCGGGGCCTACAATGAGCAGTTCTTC. Translated, it gives CASRTVTSGAYNEQFF. Together with reference TRBV19 and TRBJ2-1, the CDR3 gives the full variable domain: DGGITQSPKYLFRKEGQNVTLSCEQNLNHDAMYWYRQDPGQGLRLIYYSQIVNDFQKGDIAEGYSVSREKKESFPLTVTSAQKNPTAFYLCASRTVTSGAYNEQFFGPGTRLTVL.

V usage is TRBV30 and J usage is TRBJ2-7; 9 nucleotides align to TRBD2. This CDR3 contains 15 residues. Germline CDR1 reads GTSNPN; CDR2 reads SVGIG (reference sequence). Trimming at V came to 2 bases and at J to 6 bases, leaving 11 bases not matched to a gene. DNA for the CDR3: TGTGCCTGGAGTACCTGGCTAGCGGGACGCCTCGAGCAGTACTTC. Amino acids: CAWSTWLAGRLEQYF.

This clone showed up just once. The V gene is TRBV30, the J gene TRBJ2-1, with D perhaps assigned TRBD1 or TRBD2 (5 bases each). The CDR3 extends over 16 amino acids. The V gene's germline CDR1 is GTSNPN and CDR2 SVGIG (reference sequence). V lost 0 bases to trimming and J lost 7 bases, with 19 bases between them. CDR3 in DNA: TGTGCCTGGAGTGTACGGGGACGAGGCATTAGAAATGAGCAGTTCTTC. The encoded protein is CAWSVRGRGIRNEQFF.

V is TRBV28 and J is TRBJ1-1; D call uncertain. CDR3 length equals 12 residues. Per the germline V gene, CDR1 is MDHEN and CDR2 is SYDVKM. Trimming shortened V by 6 bases and J by 6 bases, and 11 bases separated the two germline ends. This CDR3 is CASSLRVSEAFF. CDR3 nucleotides: TGTGCCAGCAGCCTCCGGGTTTCTGAAGCTTTCTTT.

This clone was seen a single time. The chain recombines TRBV6-6 with TRBJ2-2, with TRBD2 matching over 11 bases. The CDR3 sequence is 16 residues long. Germline V gene sequence: CDR1 MNHNY, CDR2 SVGAGI (reference sequence). V was pared by 5 bases and J by 7 bases, with 9 bases of the junction left unmatched. The CDR3 region has the DNA TGTGCCAGCAGTCGACCGACTAGCGGGAATGTCGGGGAGCTGTTTTTT. Translation gives CASSRPTSGNVGELFF.

The genes are TRBV7-9 and TRBJ2-1; weak D call: TRBD2 (5 bases). Trimming left V 0 bases short and J 4 bases short, with 10 bases between. Germline V gene lookup returns CDR1 SEHNR and CDR2 FQNEAQ (reference sequence). This CDR3 has 15 residues. The CDR3, as DNA: TGTGCCAGCAGCTTAGCGATAGGGAGTTACAATGAGCAGTTCTTC. Residues: CASSLAIGSYNEQFF.

Comments on this clone: Compared with germline, one end of the junction differs, possibly owing to a read error. The chain uses TRBV6-4 and TRBJ1-1; D unresolved. In germline, CDR1 is MRHNA, CDR2 SNTAGT. The CDR3 is 11 amino acids. The chain's CDR3 is CASSDGRGSVF. The CDR3 DNA is TGTGCCAGCAGTGATGGGCGGGGTTCGGTCTTT.

The chain uses TRBV28 and TRBJ2-1, with 11 positions matching TRBD2. Germline CDR1 is MDHEN and CDR2 is SYDVKM. CDR3 length: 16 residues. J lost 7 bases, V lost 3 bases, and 8 bases had no gene match. In DNA form, the CDR3 reads TGTGCCAGCAGTTTTACCGGGACTAGCGGCAGAAATGAGCAGTTCTTC. It codes for CASSFTGTSGRNEQFF.

V is TRBV5-6 and J is TRBJ2-2; D is undetermined. The CDR3 covers 14 residues. The V end was cut by 0 bases, the J end by 4 bases, with 7 bases between. Germline V gives CDR1 SGHDT, CDR2 YYEEEE. The CDR3 sequence is CASSLEYGTGELFF. As DNA, the CDR3 is TGTGCCAGCAGCTTGGAGTATGGCACCGGGGAGCTGTTTTTT.

The rearrangement uses TRBV5-1 and TRBJ2-3; D is perhaps TRBD2 (5 bases). The CDR3 spans 14 residues. Germline CDR1 reads SGHRS; CDR2 reads YFSETQ. Between the trimmed V and J ends, which lost 5 bases and 4 bases, there was a span of 14 bases. CDR3 residues: CASRSGGASDTQYF. The CDR3 nucleotides read TGCGCCAGCAGATCCGGAGGAGCGTCAGATACGCAGTATTTT.

V gene TRBV2 combines with J gene TRBJ2-3, with TRBD1 as a possible D gene (5 bases). V shed 4 bases and J shed 3 bases, with 8 bases lying between them. Germline assignment: CDR1 SNHLY and CDR2 FYNNEI. The CDR3 loop spans 13 amino acids. CDR3 residues: CASSVAGTDTQYF. The CDR3 nucleotides read TGTGCCAGCAGTGTGGCAGGGACAGATACGCAGTATTTT.

The V gene is TRBV29-1, the J gene TRBJ2-7; either TRBD1 or TRBD2 may supply D (5 bases each). CDR3 length: 11 residues. Trimming took 8 bases from V and 5 from J, leaving 13 bases between them. Germline loops: CDR1 SQVTM, CDR2 ANQGSEA. The CDR3 loop reads CSSWDVDEQYF. CDR3 nucleotide sequence: TGCAGCTCGTGGGACGTAGACGAGCAGTACTTC.

This sequence joins TRBV29-1 and TRBJ2-5; no reliable D call. CDR3 length: 13 amino acids. Per germline, CDR1 SQVTM and CDR2 ANQGSEA. Trimming left V 6 bases short and J 4 bases short, with 15 bases between. In DNA, the CDR3 is TGCAGCGTAGAGGTAGTGGCCCCAGAGACCCAGTACTTC. This codes for CSVEVVAPETQYF.